This record concerns one T cell receptor beta chain sequence. Its antigen is still unknown. The sample holds no much larger clone one base away, and base qualities are not on file. The data were taken from a study of shared clonotypes between healthy human individuals (dated by TCRdb to 2018 to 2020). With regard to the full study: The cohort included a few men and a couple of women between 18 and 49 years of age. For each donor, CD4 naive and CD4 memory were each given three plates, CD8 naive was given two plates, and CD8 memory was given one plate. To estimate repertoire size and how much clonotype sharing occurs between individuals, the study deeply sequenced the blood TCR repertoires of about 5 healthy adults. Different laboratories and diverse techniques were used to prepare libraries and sequence TCR repertoires, to increase sequencing depth and limit assay-specific biases. Between about 0.94 and 8.9 billion PBMCs per donor were obtained by leukapheresis. Summary of the overall study and its limitations: The small number of donors limited the genetic and exposure-history diversity represented. Sampling was restricted to blood, and TCR repertoires in tissue are likely to differ from TCR repertoires in blood. Sharing across several donors was observed for around 4.8% of naive CD4, 3.5% of naive CD8, roughly 2.4% of memory CD4, and about 0.4% of memory CD8 clonotypes. Pairwise subsampling led to the expectation that sequencing depth would affect the degree of clonotype sharing among donors. Incomplete sequencing was indicated by rarefaction of sorted-subset datasets, despite the large sequencing depth. Estimated clonotype richness was generally larger for naive than for memory subsets. Compared with non-shared clonotypes, clonotypes shared by all four sorted-subset donors had higher generation probabilities.

The donors were healthy, HIV-negative adults with no recently reported acute infections or vaccinations. Every donor was a Caucasian adult residing in Nashville, Tennessee, USA. Magnetic negative selection was used to enrich CD4+ T cells, after which naive cells were positively selected on CD45RA and the negative fraction became the memory subset. Blood was obtained by leukapheresis, after which PBMCs were separated by Ficoll-Histopaque density gradient centrifugation and cryopreserved in liquid nitrogen vapor phase. Purity and quantity of every magnetically sorted T cell population were checked by analytical flow cytometry. Genomic DNA was isolated from every sorted fraction and measured by UV absorbance on a Nanodrop 2000c. Using the deep immunoSEQ assay, TCR CDR3 regions were amplified from genomic DNA by multiplex PCR. Genomic DNA extracted from each cell subset was distributed evenly over all wells of several immunoSEQ 96-well plates, and each plate served as one replicate. For sorted subsets, roughly 190 ng of genomic DNA, equivalent to 30,000 or so T cell genomes, went into each replicate PCR. The purified libraries were quantified using a Qubit 3.0 fluorometer, sized with a Bioanalyzer 2100, and then quantified again using the KAPA Library Quantification kit. Each immunoSEQ 96-well plate was sequenced on its own single-read 150-cycle Illumina NextSeq 550 flow cell. As for how the authors treated the data: Because the immunoSEQ output held only junctional sequences and lacked quality scores, the filtering could not match the filtering applied to full-length reads. To assign V/J genes and CDR3, sequences were annotated against IMGT germline references using PyIR, a Python wrapper for IgBLAST v1.9. Reads were filtered out if the reads had weak V/J assignments (E-value above 1e-6), no CDR3, stop codons, out-of-frame junctions, or ambiguous translated residues. V3J clonotypes were defined as sequences sharing the same inferred V gene, J gene, and CDR3 amino acid sequence. Percentage overlap between repertoires was calculated by dividing the number of shared unique clonotypes by the size of the smaller repertoire. Richness of each repertoire was evaluated using RTK rarefaction, the Chao1 estimator, and Recon v2.1 estimates of unobserved clonotypes. OLGA was used to compute generation probabilities for all TCRbeta clonotypes that the gDNA method yielded from a handful of donors. Held by TCRdb, this immuneACCESS table contains in-frame sequences only and omits some clones. Under half of the omission traces to an unresolved V gene where checked; the cause of the rest is unknown. V, J and clone size are those of that table, while D and trimming were read from the DNA. In all, the sample holds about 1.1 million clones, and around 82% of those were seen once. Of the sample, approximately 0.5% is held by the ten largest clones.

CDR1 and CDR2, looked up from the germline V gene, are KGHSH and LQKENI. Trimming costs V 1 base and J 4 bases, and their ends lie 2 bases apart. Inclusive of the bounding cysteine and phenylalanine, the CDR3 is 11 residues long. Kept here is only the CDR3 DNA, which spans 33 bases and is read in frame from base 1. The chain is made from TRBV18 and TRBJ2-7, with the D gene call left open. The TCR comes from a man between 18 and 29 years old in good health. Some clones in this sample may be carry-over from other donors' samples. The sample was memory CD4+ T cells from PBMCs. What this sample's cell subset or site label stands for: CD45RA-negative fraction. The DNA sequence is as follows: TGTGCCAGCTCACCACGGTACGAGCAGTACTTC. It translates to CASSPRYEQYF.